A selection of T cell receptor beta chains follows, all from one sample in a study of long-term antiretroviral therapy in people with HIV. The assay was immunoSEQ multiplex PCR, and TCRdb's table has in-frame clones only and misses some. In the table there are over 25,000 clones, roughly 90% of which are singletons. Sequences were derived from unsorted PBMCs, sampled 0.5 years after starting antiretroviral therapy. The receptors shown here come from a young woman with HIV. The conserved cysteine and the conserved F or W are not part of the CDR3 here.

J gene: TRBJ2-7
V gene: TRBV5-6
CDR3 protein: ASSVERGLLGLSSYEQY

J gene: TRBJ2-1
V gene: TRBV7-9
CDR3 protein: ASRVGAGTSYNEQF

J gene: TRBJ1-1
V gene: TRBV25-1
CDR3 protein: ASSGSQGGWGGDTEAF

J gene: TRBJ2-1
V gene: TRBV4-3
CDR3 protein: ASSQETASGRSEQF

J gene: TRBJ2-1
V gene: TRBV28
CDR3 protein: ASSSWTGRTYNEQF

J gene: TRBJ2-7
V gene: TRBV5-1
CDR3 protein: ASSSHLAVYYEQY

J gene: TRBJ2-5
V gene: TRBV11-3
CDR3 protein: ASSTRAGGQETQY

J gene: TRBJ2-1
V gene: TRBV7-2
CDR3 protein: ASSRGGLNEQF

J gene: TRBJ2-3
V gene: TRBV23-1
CDR3 protein: ASTILKPTRTDTQY

J gene: TRBJ2-3
V gene: TRBV12-2
CDR3 protein: ASRRRGYCNTQY

J gene: TRBJ1-3
V gene: TRBV7-9
CDR3 protein: ASSLAARDRAGNTIY

J gene: TRBJ1-1
V gene: TRBV5-6
CDR3 protein: ASSWGLSGGVAF

J gene: TRBJ2-3
V gene: TRBV28
CDR3 protein: ASLSQDTDTQY

J gene: TRBJ2-1
V gene: TRBV11-2
CDR3 protein: ASSLEGGLVSTHNEQF

J gene: TRBJ2-1
V gene: TRBV4-1
CDR3 protein: ASSQAGNPVGEQF

J gene: TRBJ2-3
V gene: TRBV21-1
CDR3 protein: ASTLKEVSVSGPIPCTDTQY

J gene: TRBJ2-7
V gene: TRBV6-1
CDR3 protein: ASSEGRTQAYEQY

J gene: TRBJ1-1
V gene: TRBV5-1
CDR3 protein: ASSSTSTEAF

J gene: TRBJ2-2
V gene: TRBV5-1
CDR3 protein: ASSLDSGDNTGELF

J gene: TRBJ1-1
V gene: TRBV5-1
CDR3 protein: ASSLGPTPIGRGKEAF

J gene: TRBJ1-1
V gene: TRBV19
CDR3 protein: ASSIPLTGLNTEAF

J gene: TRBJ2-4
V gene: TRBV6-7
CDR3 protein: ALIGGRISKNIQY

J gene: TRBJ1-1
V gene: TRBV5-1
CDR3 protein: ASSLDGGGTEAF

J gene: TRBJ2-3
V gene: TRBV7-2
CDR3 protein: ASSSYLSSRGSTDTQY

J gene: TRBJ1-5
V gene: TRBV6-1
CDR3 protein: ASAPDRGANQPQH

J gene: TRBJ1-1
V gene: TRBV28
CDR3 protein: AIGTGTTEAF

J gene: TRBJ1-2
V gene: TRBV19
CDR3 protein: ASSFGSGNHYGYT

J gene: TRBJ2-1
V gene: TRBV9
CDR3 protein: ASSVVGFHEQF

J gene: TRBJ2-1
V gene: TRBV11-2
CDR3 protein: ASSSSGRPNEQF

J gene: TRBJ2-5
V gene: TRBV4-1
CDR3 protein: ASSTSGNLKTQY

J gene: TRBJ1-5
V gene: TRBV28
CDR3 protein: ASTYPRNQPQH

J gene: TRBJ1-5
V gene: TRBV2
CDR3 protein: ASMGGPRSNQPQH

J gene: TRBJ1-4
V gene: TRBV7-9
CDR3 protein: ASSAGTEGEKLF

J gene: TRBJ2-5
V gene: TRBV5-1
CDR3 protein: ASSLITSGRTVKTQY

J gene: TRBJ2-7
V gene: TRBV6-6
CDR3 protein: ASRQGQGAYEQY

J gene: TRBJ1-3
V gene: TRBV19
CDR3 protein: ASSVGTLSGNTIY

J gene: TRBJ1-5
V gene: TRBV7-2
CDR3 protein: ASSLRGQGLGNQPQH

J gene: TRBJ1-2
V gene: TRBV11-2
CDR3 protein: ASSLVSLTYGYT

J gene: TRBJ2-1
V gene: TRBV7-6
CDR3 protein: ASSLLSGTRHNEQF

J gene: TRBJ2-2
V gene: TRBV2
CDR3 protein: ASRGGELF

J gene: TRBJ1-4
V gene: TRBV9
CDR3 protein: ASSEQGFGGGEKLF

J gene: TRBJ2-1
V gene: TRBV4-2
CDR3 protein: ASSLGSGREDNEQF

J gene: TRBJ2-6
V gene: TRBV6-6
CDR3 protein: ASSYSGPGANVLT

J gene: TRBJ2-2
V gene: TRBV5-5
CDR3 protein: ASSLWPAGDTGELF

J gene: TRBJ2-3
V gene: TRBV7-2
CDR3 protein: ASRRGLAGVDTQY

J gene: TRBJ1-1
V gene: TRBV7-3
CDR3 protein: ASSLTGRDGAF

J gene: TRBJ1-2
V gene: TRBV4-3
CDR3 protein: ASSQADRDNYGYT

J gene: TRBJ2-7
V gene: TRBV28
CDR3 protein: ASSGRENEQY

J gene: TRBJ1-2
V gene: TRBV7-8
CDR3 protein: ASSLAEQGRGYT

J gene: TRBJ1-1
V gene: TRBV5-4
CDR3 protein: ASSALQGSTEAF

J gene: TRBJ2-1
V gene: TRBV5-6
CDR3 protein: ASSRTSGRGGSYNEQF

J gene: TRBJ2-2
V gene: TRBV14
CDR3 protein: ASSHISRRDTGELF

J gene: TRBJ1-1
V gene: TRBV7-3
CDR3 protein: ASSSRHGTEAF

J gene: TRBJ2-1
V gene: TRBV4-1
CDR3 protein: ASSQEGPYNEQF

J gene: TRBJ2-1
V gene: TRBV19
CDR3 protein: ASSIGLAVYNEQF